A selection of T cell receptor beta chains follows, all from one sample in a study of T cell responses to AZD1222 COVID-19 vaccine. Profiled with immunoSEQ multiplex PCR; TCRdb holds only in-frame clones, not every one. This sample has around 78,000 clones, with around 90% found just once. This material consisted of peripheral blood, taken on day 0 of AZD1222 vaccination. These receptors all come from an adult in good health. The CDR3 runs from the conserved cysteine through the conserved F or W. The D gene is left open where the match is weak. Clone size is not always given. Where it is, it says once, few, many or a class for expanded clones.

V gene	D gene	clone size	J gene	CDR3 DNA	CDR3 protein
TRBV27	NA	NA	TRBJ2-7	TGTGCCAGCAGTCCATCGGGCGGACCGGGCCTGGCAATGGTCTACGAGCAGTACTTC	CASSPSGGPGLAMVYEQYF
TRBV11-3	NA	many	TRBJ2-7	TGTGCCAGCAGCTTAGCCGAACGGGCCCTCTACGAGCAGTACTTC	CASSLAERALYEQYF
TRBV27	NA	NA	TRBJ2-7	TGTGCCAGCAGTGGAGGCTACGAGCAGTACTTC	CASSGGYEQYF
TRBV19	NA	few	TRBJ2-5	TGTGCCAGTAGTATGGATAGGACGCCTCTCCAAGAGACCCAGTACTTC	CASSMDRTPLQETQYF
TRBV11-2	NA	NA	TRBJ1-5	TGTGCCAGCAGCTTCGAGGGAGGAAGCAATCAGCCCCAGCATTTT	CASSFEGGSNQPQHF
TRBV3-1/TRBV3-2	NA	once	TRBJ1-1	TGTGCCAGCAGCCAAGAGTACTACACTGAAGCTTTCTTT	CASSQEYYTEAFF
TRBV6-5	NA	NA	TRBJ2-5	TGTGCCAGCAGTTACTCGGACGGTCAAGAGACCCAGTACTTC	CASSYSDGQETQYF
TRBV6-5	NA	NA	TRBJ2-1	TGTGCCAGCAGTTGGGGGCCTGGCTCCTACAATGAGCAGTTCTTC	CASSWGPGSYNEQFF
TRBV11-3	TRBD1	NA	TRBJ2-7	TGTGCCAGCAGCCAGGGACAGTTATACGAGCAGTACTTC	CASSQGQLYEQYF
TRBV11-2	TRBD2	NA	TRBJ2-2	TGTGCCAGCAGCTTAGATCGGGCTAGCGGGAGGGGAAGGGGCACCGGGGAGCTGTTTTTT	CASSLDRASGRGRGTGELFF
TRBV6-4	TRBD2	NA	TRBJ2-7	TGTGCCAGCAGTGCCCGGGGGGAGAGCTCTACCTACGAGCAGTACTTC	CASSARGESSTYEQYF
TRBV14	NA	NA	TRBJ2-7	TGTGCCAGCAGCCAAGATCCCTACGAGCAGTACTTC	CASSQDPYEQYF
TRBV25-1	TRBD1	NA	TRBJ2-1	TGTGCCAGCAGTGAAAAGGGGGCGTTCAATGAGCAGTTCTTC	CASSEKGAFNEQFF
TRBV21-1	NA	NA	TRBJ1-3	TGTGCCAGCAGCGGGGGGACAGGGGGCTTTGGAAACACCATATATTTT	CASSGGTGGFGNTIYF
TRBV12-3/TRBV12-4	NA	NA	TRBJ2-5	TGTGCCAGCAGTTTCAGGGAGACCCAGTACTTC	CASSFRETQYF
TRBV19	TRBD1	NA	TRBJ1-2	TGTGCCAGTACTCCCGGGGTATACAGGGGGTTCTATGGCTACACCTTC	CASTPGVYRGFYGYTF
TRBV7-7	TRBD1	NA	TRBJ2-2	TGTGCCAGCAGCTTAGCGGGACAGGGTAACTCCGGGGAGCTGTTTTTT	CASSLAGQGNSGELFF
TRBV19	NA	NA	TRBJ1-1	TGTGCCAGTAGTACTACAGGACCCACTGAAGCTTTCTTT	CASSTTGPTEAFF
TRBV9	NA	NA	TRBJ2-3	TGTGCCAGCAGCGTCCTCCCCTCCACGGATGGTCCAGATACGCAGTATTTT	CASSVLPSTDGPDTQYF
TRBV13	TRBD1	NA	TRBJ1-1	TGTGCCAGCAGCCTCCGGGACAGGGGGGAAGCTTTCTTT	CASSLRDRGEAFF
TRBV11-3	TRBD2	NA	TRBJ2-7	TGTGCCAGCAGCCACGGACTAGCGGGAGCCCCCGGAGTTTTCCACGAGCAGTACTTC	CASSHGLAGAPGVFHEQYF
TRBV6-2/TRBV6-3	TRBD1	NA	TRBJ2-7	TGTGCCAGCAGTTACTTGGGACAGTTTTACGAGCAGTACTTC	CASSYLGQFYEQYF